A selection of T cell receptor beta chains follows, all from one sample in a study of blood T cell repertoires in COVID-19. The protocol was immunoSEQ multiplex PCR, while the TCRdb copy is restricted to in-frame clones and leaves out a portion. Of about 100,000 clones detected, 70% to 90% appear once; the ten largest clones hold 6.8%. Sequenced sample: peripheral blood. The receptors come from a middle-aged man with active or convalescent COVID-19. The CDR3 runs from the conserved cysteine through the conserved F or W. Fields, in order: V gene, clone size, D gene, J gene, CDR3 protein, CDR3 DNA. D genes are given only for firm matches. Rows give clone size only sometimes, using once, few, many, or a class for an expanded clone.

v_gene: TRBV28
abundance: -
d_gene: TRBD1
j_gene: TRBJ2-2
CDR3aa: CASSRRTGDNTGELFF
CDR3nt: TGTGCCAGCAGTCGCCGGACAGGAGATAACACCGGGGAGCTGTTTTTT

v_gene: TRBV5-4
abundance: few
d_gene: TRBD2
j_gene: TRBJ2-5
CDR3aa: CASSLAVGGETQYF
CDR3nt: TGTGCCAGCAGCTTGGCGGTGGGGGGGGAGACCCAGTACTTC

v_gene: TRBV11-2
abundance: -
d_gene: TRBD1
j_gene: TRBJ1-2
CDR3aa: CASSFEGAGGGYTF
CDR3nt: TGTGCCAGCAGCTTTGAGGGGGCGGGAGGAGGCTACACCTTC

v_gene: TRBV2
abundance: -
d_gene: -
j_gene: TRBJ1-4
CDR3aa: CASSVTATNEKLFF
CDR3nt: TGTGCCAGCAGTGTGACAGCAACTAATGAAAAACTGTTTTTT

v_gene: TRBV30
abundance: few
d_gene: -
j_gene: TRBJ1-6
CDR3aa: CAWSSTGINSPLHF
CDR3nt: TGTGCCTGGAGTTCTACAGGCATAAATTCACCCCTCCACTTT

v_gene: TRBV29-1
abundance: -
d_gene: TRBD2
j_gene: TRBJ2-2
CDR3aa: CSVTSGSIVTGELFF
CDR3nt: TGCAGCGTTACTAGCGGGAGTATAGTAACCGGGGAGCTGTTTTTT

v_gene: TRBV7-6
abundance: -
d_gene: -
j_gene: TRBJ1-3
CDR3aa: CASSSEAGVSGNTIYF
CDR3nt: TGTGCCAGCAGCTCCGAGGCCGGGGTATCAGGAAACACCATATATTTT

v_gene: TRBV29-1
abundance: -
d_gene: -
j_gene: TRBJ2-5
CDR3aa: CSVGSRETQYF
CDR3nt: TGCAGCGTTGGTTCCCGAGAGACCCAGTACTTC

v_gene: TRBV9
abundance: -
d_gene: TRBD1
j_gene: TRBJ2-7
CDR3aa: CASSVGGQGPVYF
CDR3nt: TGTGCCAGCAGCGTAGGAGGACAGGGGCCGGTGTACTTC

v_gene: TRBV5-6
abundance: -
d_gene: TRBD1
j_gene: TRBJ2-2
CDR3aa: CASSSLRGRAGELFF
CDR3nt: TGTGCCAGCAGCTCTCTGAGGGGGCGGGCCGGGGAGCTGTTTTTT

v_gene: TRBV28
abundance: once
d_gene: TRBD1
j_gene: TRBJ2-5
CDR3aa: CASSLRAGGKTQYF
CDR3nt: TGTGCCAGCAGTTTAAGGGCAGGGGGAAAGACCCAGTACTTC

v_gene: TRBV4-1
abundance: -
d_gene: TRBD1
j_gene: TRBJ2-3
CDR3aa: CASSLSGQGTDTQYF
CDR3nt: TGCGCCAGCAGCTTGTCAGGACAGGGCACAGATACGCAGTATTTT

v_gene: TRBV10-2
abundance: -
d_gene: -
j_gene: TRBJ2-1
CDR3aa: CASSVAHEQFF
CDR3nt: TGCGCCAGCAGTGTAGCACATGAGCAGTTCTTC

v_gene: TRBV6-5
abundance: -
d_gene: -
j_gene: TRBJ1-5
CDR3aa: CASSSLTSNQPQHF
CDR3nt: TGTGCCAGCAGTTCCCTAACTAGCAATCAGCCCCAGCATTTT

v_gene: TRBV5-3
abundance: -
d_gene: -
j_gene: TRBJ2-5
CDR3aa: CARSPARKETQYF
CDR3nt: TGTGCCAGAAGCCCCGCTAGGAAAGAGACCCAGTACTTC

v_gene: TRBV24-1
abundance: -
d_gene: -
j_gene: TRBJ2-5
CDR3aa: CATSDLDSLETQYF
CDR3nt: TGTGCCACCAGTGATTTGGACAGCTTGGAGACCCAGTACTTC

v_gene: TRBV12-3/TRBV12-4
abundance: -
d_gene: -
j_gene: TRBJ1-1
CDR3aa: CASSLPGAEAFF
CDR3nt: TGTGCCAGCAGTTTGCCAGGGGCTGAAGCTTTCTTT

v_gene: TRBV21-1
abundance: -
d_gene: -
j_gene: TRBJ2-7
CDR3aa: CASSIGTRSPIDIYEQYF
CDR3nt: TGTGCCAGCAGCATCGGGACAAGAAGCCCCATCGATATCTACGAGCAGTACTTC

v_gene: TRBV11-3
abundance: few
d_gene: -
j_gene: TRBJ2-1
CDR3aa: CASSLDYPDNEQFF
CDR3nt: TGTGCCAGCAGCTTAGATTATCCGGACAATGAGCAGTTCTTC

v_gene: TRBV4-3
abundance: -
d_gene: TRBD1
j_gene: TRBJ1-1
CDR3aa: CASSRQPGQGNTEAFF
CDR3nt: TGCGCCAGCAGCCGCCAACCGGGACAGGGGAACACTGAAGCTTTCTTT

v_gene: TRBV11-2
abundance: -
d_gene: -
j_gene: TRBJ1-6
CDR3aa: CASSLAPDSYNSPLHF
CDR3nt: TGTGCCAGCAGCTTAGCTCCAGACTCCTATAATTCACCCCTCCACTTT

v_gene: TRBV29-1
abundance: -
d_gene: TRBD1
j_gene: TRBJ2-7
CDR3aa: CSVGQGDEQYF
CDR3nt: TGCAGCGTTGGACAGGGCGACGAGCAGTACTTC

v_gene: TRBV19
abundance: -
d_gene: TRBD1
j_gene: TRBJ2-7
CDR3aa: CATASDREPYEQYF
CDR3nt: TGTGCCACCGCATCGGACAGGGAACCCTACGAGCAGTACTTC

v_gene: TRBV4-3
abundance: -
d_gene: -
j_gene: TRBJ1-4
CDR3aa: CASSQDRGNNEKLFF
CDR3nt: TGCGCCAGCAGCCAAGATAGGGGAAATAATGAAAAACTGTTTTTT

v_gene: TRBV6-2/TRBV6-3
abundance: -
d_gene: -
j_gene: TRBJ2-1
CDR3aa: CASSSHRVSDNEQFF
CDR3nt: TGTGCCAGCAGTTCCCACAGGGTTTCGGACAATGAGCAGTTCTTC

v_gene: TRBV5-1
abundance: -
d_gene: -
j_gene: TRBJ2-3
CDR3aa: CASSLSTGFYSGTDTQYF
CDR3nt: TGCGCCAGCAGCTTATCGACAGGCTTCTATAGTGGCACAGATACGCAGTATTTT

v_gene: TRBV30
abundance: -
d_gene: TRBD1
j_gene: TRBJ2-1
CDR3aa: CAWTTGVVPNEQFF
CDR3nt: TGTGCCTGGACTACAGGGGTCGTACCTAATGAGCAGTTCTTC

v_gene: TRBV10-2
abundance: -
d_gene: TRBD1
j_gene: TRBJ1-5
CDR3aa: CASRRDRNSNQPQHF
CDR3nt: TGCGCCAGCAGAAGGGACAGGAATAGCAATCAGCCCCAGCATTTT

v_gene: TRBV4-1
abundance: -
d_gene: TRBD1
j_gene: TRBJ1-1
CDR3aa: CASSQWARDREYAAFF
CDR3nt: TGCGCCAGCAGCCAATGGGCCCGGGACAGGGAATATGCAGCTTTCTTT

v_gene: TRBV27
abundance: -
d_gene: TRBD2
j_gene: TRBJ2-5
CDR3aa: CASSSTEGLAQETQYF
CDR3nt: TGTGCCAGCAGTTCGACAGAGGGACTAGCCCAAGAGACCCAGTACTTC

v_gene: TRBV7-2
abundance: -
d_gene: -
j_gene: TRBJ1-2
CDR3aa: CASSLTRTIYGYTF
CDR3nt: TGTGCCAGCAGCTTAACCAGGACTATCTATGGCTACACCTTC

v_gene: TRBV7-6
abundance: -
d_gene: TRBD1
j_gene: TRBJ1-1
CDR3aa: CASSPGQVNGYTEAFF
CDR3nt: TGTGCCAGCAGCCCAGGACAGGTTAATGGGTACACTGAAGCTTTCTTT

v_gene: TRBV12-3/TRBV12-4
abundance: -
d_gene: -
j_gene: TRBJ1-5
CDR3aa: CASSFGGYPSQHF
CDR3nt: TGTGCCAGCAGTTTTGGGGGGTACCCCTCCCAGCATTTT

v_gene: TRBV6-5
abundance: -
d_gene: TRBD1
j_gene: TRBJ1-6
CDR3aa: CASNQDRGINSPLHF
CDR3nt: TGTGCCAGCAACCAAGACAGGGGGATCAATTCACCCCTCCACTTT

v_gene: TRBV7-2
abundance: -
d_gene: -
j_gene: TRBJ2-7
CDR3aa: CASSLGGTEVEQYF
CDR3nt: TGTGCCAGCAGCTTAGGCGGGACAGAGGTCGAGCAGTACTTC

v_gene: TRBV28
abundance: -
d_gene: -
j_gene: TRBJ1-2
CDR3aa: CASTRQALANYGYTF
CDR3nt: TGTGCCAGCACCCGACAGGCCTTAGCTAACTATGGCTACACCTTC

v_gene: TRBV19
abundance: -
d_gene: TRBD2
j_gene: TRBJ2-7
CDR3aa: CASSAPTSGGTYEQYF
CDR3nt: TGTGCCAGTAGTGCCCCCACTAGCGGGGGTACTTACGAGCAGTACTTC